Listed below are T cell receptor beta chains from one sample, sequenced in a study of breast tumors, draining lymph nodes, adjacent tissues. TCRdb called the multiplex PCR reads again in MiXCR, with one record for every CDR3 protein. The sample has roughly 20,000 distinct CDR3 sequences, roughly 40% seen once. The sequenced sample consisted of breast tumor tissue. The receptors here all came from a female donor with breast cancer. Some clones in this sample may be carry-over from other donors' samples. Both conserved end residues are part of each CDR3. A D gene is named only where the DNA matches it firmly. Clone size is given for some rows only: seen once, a few or many times, or a class if the clone is expanded.

v_gene	d_gene	j_gene	abundance	CDR3nt	CDR3aa
TRBV12-5	TRBD1	TRBJ1-5	.	TGTGCTAGTGGTTTCGTCGGGACAGGCCTTTATAGCAATCAGCCCCAGCATTTT	CASGFVGTGLYSNQPQHF
TRBV20-1	TRBD2	TRBJ2-5	medium-sized	TGCAGTGCTCGTAAAGCGGGGCCGGAGACCCAGTACTTC	CSARKAGPETQYF
TRBV27	.	TRBJ1-2	once	TGTGCCAGCAGTTTGTCAGTGGAGGCTGGCTACACCTTC	CASSLSVEAGYTF
TRBV15	.	TRBJ1-2	.	TGTGCCACCAGCAGAGGCGGGATCCCCGACTTC	CATSRGGIPDF
TRBV18	.	TRBJ2-3	.	TGTGCCAGCGTACCGGGCCCACAAAGAAGCACAGATACGCAGTATTTT	CASVPGPQRSTDTQYF
TRBV7-9	.	TRBJ2-7	.	TGTGCCAGCAGCTTCCGGGGTGTCTCCTGCGAGCAGTACTTC	CASSFRGVSCEQYF
TRBV29-1	.	TRBJ2-7	.	TGCAGCGTTAAGGTCACCAGGTACGAGCAGTACTTC	CSVKVTRYEQYF
TRBV6-5	.	TRBJ1-2	.	TGTGCCAGCAGTCACTCCGCCCTTGGGTATGGCTACACCTTC	CASSHSALGYGYTF
TRBV2	.	TRBJ2-2	many	TGTGCCAGCAGCGCCAAAAGGGACACCGGGGAGCTGTTTTTT	CASSAKRDTGELFF
TRBV28	.	TRBJ1-5	.	TGTGCCAGCAGTTTATACAGAAATCAGCCCCAGCATTTT	CASSLYRNQPQHF
TRBV7-9	TRBD2	TRBJ2-5	many	TGTGCCAGCAGCTTTCCCGGGACTAGCGGGGGGTCCCAAGAGACCCAGTACTTC	CASSFPGTSGGSQETQYF
TRBV5-1	.	TRBJ1-1	.	TGCGCCAGCAGCTTGGCAATCCCGAACACTGAAGCTTTCTTT	CASSLAIPNTEAFF
TRBV6-6	.	TRBJ2-5	many	TGTGCCAGCACCACACCTCAGCGGCACCCGGAGACCCAGTACTTC	CASTTPQRHPETQYF
TRBV30	.	TRBJ2-7	medium-sized	TGTGCCTGGAGTGTAACGGGCTACGAGCAGTACTTC	CAWSVTGYEQYF
TRBV27	.	TRBJ1-5	.	TGTGCCAGCAGTCGACTACGGAATCAGCCCCAGCATTTT	CASSRLRNQPQHF
TRBV4-2	TRBD1	TRBJ1-5	.	TGTGCCAGCAGCCAAGACCAACGGGACAGGGGTAATCAGCCCCAGCATTTT	CASSQDQRDRGNQPQHF
TRBV7-2	.	TRBJ1-5	.	TGTGCCAGCAGCTTAACGGGTGGGAGCCCGGATACGCAGCATTTT	CASSLTGGSPDTQHF
TRBV7-2	TRBD1	TRBJ1-5	many	TGTGCCAGCAGCTTAAGGGGCGGGACAGGGGAGTATAGCAATCAGCCCCAGCATTTT	CASSLRGGTGEYSNQPQHF
TRBV5-1	TRBD1	TRBJ2-5	many	TGCGCCAGCAGCGGGACAGGGGATGAAGAGACCCAGTACTTC	CASSGTGDEETQYF
TRBV7-2	TRBD2	TRBJ2-1	many	TGTGCCAGCAGCCCCGGACTAGCGGGGGGCAATGAGCAGTTCTTC	CASSPGLAGGNEQFF
TRBV10-3	.	TRBJ2-3	.	TGTGCCACCAGTGGGTTGGTAGCGGCTTACACAGATACGCAGTATTTT	CATSGLVAAYTDTQYF
TRBV20-1	TRBD2	TRBJ2-3	.	TGCAGTGCTAAAGCCGGGACTAGCGGGATAAGGACGCAGTATTTT	CSAKAGTSGIRTQYF
TRBV7-9	.	TRBJ2-6	.	TGTGCCAGCAGCGAAGTAACTGGGGCCAACGTCCTGACTTTC	CASSEVTGANVLTF
TRBV29-1	.	TRBJ1-4	.	TGCAGCGTTGGTCAAACGAATGAAAAACTGTTTTTT	CSVGQTNEKLFF
TRBV4-3	TRBD1	TRBJ2-2	medium-sized	TGCGCCAGCAGCCAAGGGATATCCGCAGGGGGCGCGAACACCGGGGAGCTGTTTTTT	CASSQGISAGGANTGELFF
TRBV19	.	TRBJ1-5	.	TGTGCCAGTAGTATACGTAGGGATAGCAATCAGCCCCAGCATTTT	CASSIRRDSNQPQHF
TRBV7-9	TRBD2	TRBJ2-1	many	TGTGCCAGCAGAGGGGAGGGTGAGCAGTTCTTC	CASRGEGEQFF
TRBV19	.	TRBJ1-5	many	TGTGCCAGTGGGAGGGCAGGGGCGATACAGCCCCAGCATTTT	CASGRAGAIQPQHF
TRBV7-9	.	TRBJ2-1	.	TGTGCCAGCAGCTTACAGTTGTCAGCTCCAGGGGGGATCTACAGTGAGCAGTTCTTC	CASSLQLSAPGGIYSEQFF
TRBV13	.	TRBJ1-6	.	TGTGCCAGCAGTCCAACCAGGGACTCACCCCTCCACTTT	CASSPTRDSPLHF
TRBV20-1	.	TRBJ2-7	many	TGCAGTGCTAGAGATCTTTGGGATATCTCCTACGAGCAGTACTTC	CSARDLWDISYEQYF
TRBV7-2	.	TRBJ2-1	once	TGTGCCAGCAGCCCACCCTGGTCCAGCGGCCAAGACAATGAGCAGTTCTTC	CASSPPWSSGQDNEQFF
TRBV7-9	TRBD1	TRBJ1-6	.	TGTGCCAGCAGCAGGGACAGGAATTCACCCCTCCACTTT	CASSRDRNSPLHF
TRBV19	.	TRBJ2-2	many	TGTGCCAGTAGTCCTACGAGAGAACTTTCGAACACCGGGGAGCTGTTTTTT	CASSPTRELSNTGELFF
TRBV19	.	TRBJ1-3	many	TGTGCCAGTAGGTCTCGGGGGCTCTCCTCTGGAAACACCATATATTTT	CASRSRGLSSGNTIYF
TRBV11-2	.	TRBJ2-3	.	TGTGCCAGCAGCTTGGGTACGGATACGCAGTATTTT	CASSLGTDTQYF
TRBV7-9	.	TRBJ1-6	.	TGTGCCAGCAGCTTACCGGGGGGCTATAGTTCACCCCTCCACTTT	CASSLPGGYSSPLHF
TRBV20-1	TRBD1	TRBJ1-3	.	TGCAGTGCTAGCTTACAGGGGGGAAACACCATATATTTT	CSASLQGGNTIYF
TRBV18	TRBD1	TRBJ1-6	.	TGTGCCAGCTTACCGACAGGGACGTATTCACCCCTCCACTTT	CASLPTGTYSPLHF
TRBV6-5	.	TRBJ1-2	once	TGTGCCAGCAGTTACAGTACAGGCAACTATGGCTACACCTTC	CASSYSTGNYGYTF